This T cell receptor beta chain was documented in a study of T-cell memory formation after mild COVID-19. TCRdb reanalysed the 5' RACE reads using MiXCR and keeps one entry per CDR3 protein. The data show 110,000 to 150,000 distinct CDR3 sequences, around 25% seen once. V was cut by 6 bases and J by 11 bases, with 16 bases left in between. In germline, CDR1 is LNHDA, CDR2 SQIVND (reference sequence). The CDR3 runs to 12 residues. Study findings and constraints: The study found balanced CD4/CD8 in clones contracting day 15 to 85 and a CD4+ lean in later expanders. Several responding clones turned up in pre-infection memory, indicating that cross-reactive memory may have taken part. Contracting CD4+ clones were located mainly in CM and EM, and CD8+ clones in EMRA.

This clonotype was detected a few times. What it binds is not known. The chain uses TRBV19 and TRBJ1-1, with D possibly being TRBD1 (6 bases). This sequence originates from an adult woman who had mild COVID-19 (a few samples of this study predate the infection). Cell type and time point are not known. Specimen: PBMCs or a T cell subset sorted from them (not recorded which). CDR3 nucleotide sequence: TGTGCCAGTAGCATCGGACAGTTGGAGGCTTTCTTT. Protein sequence: CASSIGQLEAFF.